Below are 25 T cell receptor beta chains sequenced from a single sample in a study of identical twins. MiXCR was run by TCRdb on the 5' RACE reads, yielding one entry per CDR3 protein. This table has hundreds of thousands of distinct CDR3 sequences, about a fifth appearing once. These data were also filed under a second study, of yellow fever vaccine responses in identical twins.

The source material was CD4+ T cells sorted from blood. The source of these receptors is a woman aged 18-29 years in good health.

The chain employs TRBV6-4 and TRBJ2-6; TRBD1 agrees at 7 bases. V lost 5 bases, J lost 1 base, and 14 bases stayed unmatched. The germline V gene has CDR1 MRHNA and CDR2 SNTAGT. The CDR3 has 19 amino acids. CDR3 sequence (DNA): TGTGCCAGCAGTCTCGACAGGGCTCCTCGGAAATCTGGGGCCAACGTCCTGACTTTC. Amino acids: CASSLDRAPRKSGANVLTF.

This clonotype was detected once. V usage is TRBV6-1 and J usage is TRBJ2-2, with TRBD2 matching 10 bases. V lost 8 bases and J lost 7; bases outside the gene matches: 7. The germline CDR1 and CDR2 sequences are MNHNS and SASEGT. This CDR3 has 14 amino acids. The CDR3 sequence: CASLAGDNSGELFF. CDR3 in DNA: TGTGCCAGCCTAGCGGGAGACAATAGCGGGGAGCTGTTTTTT.

CDR3 amino acids: CASRSGASNYGYTF. CDR3 bases: TGTGCCAGTAGGAGCGGAGCGTCTAACTATGGCTACACCTTC. The V call is TRBV19, the J call TRBJ1-2; D is ambiguous. This CDR3 contains 14 residues. The V end was cut by 6 bases, the J end by 0 bases, with 11 bases between. CDR1 and CDR2 from the germline V gene are LNHDA and SQIVND (reference sequence).

J is TRBJ2-2 and V is TRBV7-6, with D unclear. With 6 bases removed from V and 2 bases from J, the gap between germline ends came to 10 bases. The CDR3 contains 14 residues. Looked up from germline, CDR1 is SGHVS and CDR2 is FNYEAQ. CDR3 nucleotide sequence: TGTGCCAGCAGGGGATTCCGAAACACCGGGGAGCTGTTTTTT. Translated, it gives CASRGFRNTGELFF.

This clonotype was seen a few times. V gene TRBV5-1 combines with J gene TRBJ2-1; 8 bases are a match to TRBD1. CDR1 is SGHRS, CDR2 YFSETQ, per germline. V shed 5 bases and J 9 bases; nucleotides not matched to a gene: 13. The length of the CDR3 is 15 residues. CDR3 protein: CASRVFGTGSSEQFF. DNA of the CDR3: TGCGCCAGCAGGGTTTTCGGGACAGGATCGAGTGAGCAGTTCTTC.

This clonotype has a handful of counts. J is TRBJ1-4 and V is TRBV20-1, with 7 bases aligning to TRBD1. This CDR3 is 13 amino acids long. CDR1 DFQATT and CDR2 SNEGSKA come from the germline V gene (reference sequence). V shed 5 bases and J 3 bases; nucleotides not matched to a gene: 3. In nucleotides, the CDR3 is TGCAGTGCTCCCGGGACAGCTAATGAAAAACTGTTTTTT. This sequence encodes CSAPGTANEKLFF.

The chain employs TRBV5-6 and TRBJ2-5; the D is unclear. This CDR3 has 12 amino acids. Germline CDR1 and CDR2: SGHDT and YYEEEE. V was cut by 0 bases and J by 9 bases, with 9 bases left in between. The CDR3 here is CASSLVLGAQYF. CDR3 coding DNA: TGTGCCAGCAGCTTGGTCCTGGGCGCCCAGTACTTC.

The V call is TRBV21-1, the J call TRBJ2-7; the table assigns TRBD1, which was not confirmed against the DNA. TRBV21-1 is described as a pseudogene. This CDR3 spans 15 amino acids. The DNA for the CDR3 is TGTGCCAGCAGCAAAGACAGGGGGCTCGTCTACGAGCAGTACTTC. This codes for CASSKDRGLVYEQYF.

This clonotype was seen a few times. The chain is built from TRBV12-3 or TRBV12-4 and TRBJ2-2, with 10 bases matching TRBD2. The CDR3 runs 20 residues. V was pared by 3 bases and J by 3 bases, with 16 bases of the junction left unmatched. The CDR3 loop is CASSFILAGAMSDYTGELFF. CDR3 nucleotide sequence: TGTGCCAGCAGTTTTATTCTAGCGGGAGCGATGTCCGATTACACCGGGGAGCTGTTTTTT.

CDR3 coding DNA: TGCGCCAGCAGGTTGTTGGGACAGGGGTTCACTGAAGCTTTCTTT. It translates to CASRLLGQGFTEAFF. The V call is TRBV5-1, the J call TRBJ1-1; 10 bases line up with TRBD1. CDR1 SGHRS and CDR2 YFSETQ come from the germline V gene. V shed 5 bases and J 4 bases; nucleotides not matched to a gene: 8. The CDR3 contains 15 residues. Looking up the rest from reference TRBV5-1 and TRBJ1-1 gives the full variable domain: KAGVTQTPRYLIKTRGQQVTLSCSPISGHRSVSWYQQTPGQGLQFLFEYFSETQRNKGNFPGRFSGRQFSNSRSEMNVSTLELGDSALYLCASRLLGQGFTEAFFGQGTRLTVV.

This clonotype has more than one count but fewer than ten. This chain connects TRBV2 to TRBJ1-2, with 7 nucleotides matching TRBD1. Trimming took 1 base from V and 5 from J; bases not matched to a gene: 7. Germline V lookup: CDR1 SNHLY, CDR2 FYNNEI. The CDR3 covers 15 residues. The CDR3 loop reads CASSEVPGGGYGYTF. In nucleotides, the CDR3 is TGTGCCAGCAGTGAAGTTCCAGGGGGAGGATATGGCTACACCTTC.

This clonotype was picked up a small number of times. The CDR3 protein is CASSPNRDRGETQYF. The CDR3 coding sequence is TGCGCCAGCAGCCCAAACCGGGACAGGGGAGAGACCCAGTACTTC. The chain combines TRBV4-1 with TRBJ2-5, with TRBD1 matching over 10 bases. V lost 4 bases to trimming and J lost 4 bases; unmatched junction nucleotides: 6. The germline CDR1 and CDR2 sequences are MGHRA and YSYEKL. The CDR3 totals 15 residues.

This clonotype showed up just a few times. V is TRBV7-9 and J is TRBJ2-1, with D tentatively TRBD1 (6 bases). With 3 bases removed from V and 7 bases from J, the gap between germline ends came to 19 bases. Germline V gives CDR1 SEHNR, CDR2 FQNEAQ (reference sequence). CDR3 size: 16 residues. The CDR3 loop is CASSFTGPIFMNEQFF. The CDR3 region has the DNA TGTGCCAGCAGCTTTACAGGGCCGATCTTCATGAATGAGCAGTTCTTC.

This clonotype was found a few times. V and J are TRBV25-1 and TRBJ2-1, with 7 bases identical to TRBD2. With 7 bases clipped from V and 4 bases from J, the junction kept 10 bases outside the gene matches. Germline values: CDR1 MGHDK, CDR2 SYGVNS. The CDR3 is 15 residues long. This chain's CDR3 is CASTPGLVSYNEQFF. The CDR3 region has the DNA TGTGCCAGCACCCCAGGACTAGTATCTTACAATGAGCAGTTCTTC.

This clonotype was detected a few times. The chain recombines TRBV10-3 with TRBJ2-1; 7 bases are shared with TRBD2. The CDR3 runs to 14 residues. The trim removed 6 bases at V and 5 bases at J, leaving 7 bases unmatched. Germline loops: CDR1 ENHRY, CDR2 SYGVKD. Here the CDR3 DNA reads TGTGCCATCAGCGCCGGGACTACCAACAATGAGCAGTTCTTC. Protein product: CAISAGTTNNEQFF.

The gene calls are TRBV11-2 and TRBJ2-7; maybe TRBD2 (7 bases). The germline CDR1 and CDR2 sequences are SGHAT and FQNNGV. Deletions cut 0 bases from V and 4 bases from J, with 19 bases between. This CDR3 has 17 amino acids. Here the CDR3 DNA reads TGTGCCAGCAGCTTAGAACAAGAGGGGGGGAGCCCGTACGAGCAGTACGTC. Its protein product is CASSLEQEGGSPYEQYV.

The rearrangement uses TRBV6-1 and TRBJ1-2; 7 bases map to TRBD1. The CDR3 covers 14 residues. The germline gives CDR1 MNHNS, CDR2 SASEGT. After removal of 3 bases from V and 8 bases from J, the junction contained 9 bases not matched to a gene. For the CDR3, the DNA is TGTGCCAGCAGTGAGACCGGACAGGTCAGGGGCTACACCTTC. Its translation: CASSETGQVRGYTF.

The chain is built from TRBV12-3 or TRBV12-4 and TRBJ2-5, with D perhaps TRBD1 or TRBD2 (6 bases each). This CDR3 is 17 amino acids long. The V gene lost 2 bases and the J gene lost 4 bases, with 20 bases spanning the gap. CDR3 sequence: CASSLYRKGGPGETQYF. For the CDR3, the DNA is TGTGCCAGCAGTTTATATCGGAAGGGGGGACCGGGAGAGACCCAGTACTTC.

This chain links TRBV20-1 with TRBJ2-7, with D maybe TRBD1 (5 bases). The ends were cut back, 1 base at V and 3 bases at J, with 7 bases in the middle. The length of the CDR3 is 12 residues. Germline V lookup: CDR1 DFQATT, CDR2 SNEGSKA (reference sequence). This CDR3 is CSARGQNYEQYF. The CDR3 DNA follows: TGCAGTGCTAGAGGACAGAACTACGAGCAGTACTTC.

CDR3 nucleotide sequence: TGTGCCAGCCGAGGGGAACCCGGGGGAGGCTACACCTTC. Amino acids: CASRGEPGGGYTF. The chain couples TRBV3-1 to TRBJ1-2, with TRBD1 as a possible D gene (5 bases). The germline V gene encodes CDR1 LGHDT and CDR2 YNNKEL (reference sequence). V was shortened by 8 bases and J by 8 bases, with 18 bases between the two germline ends. The CDR3 length is 13 residues.

This clonotype occurred a few times. The chain links TRBV29-1 to TRBJ2-2; no clear D gene. Trimming cost V 6 bases and J 1 base, with 9 bases left between them. Germline lookup yields CDR1 SQVTM and CDR2 ANQGSEA. There are 13 residues in the CDR3. For the CDR3, the DNA is TGCAGCGTCGGTGGAGTGAACACCGGGGAGCTGTTTTTT. This gives the protein CSVGGVNTGELFF.

V and J are TRBV9 and TRBJ2-7; 12 bases match TRBD1. The V segment lost 0 bases and the J segment 6 bases; nucleotides outside the gene matches: 16. The CDR3 totals 19 residues. Germline CDR1 and CDR2: SGDLS and YYNGEE. CDR3 region: CASSVAPVGQGARGSEQYF. CDR3 coding DNA: TGTGCCAGCAGCGTAGCCCCCGTGGGACAGGGGGCTCGAGGCAGCGAGCAGTACTTC. Combining the CDR3 with reference TRBV9 and TRBJ2-7 gives the whole variable domain DSGVTQTPKHLITATGQRVTLRCSPRSGDLSVYWYQQSLDQGLQFLIQYYNGEERAKGNILERFSAQQFPDLHSELNLSSLELGDSALYFCASSVAPVGQGARGSEQYFGPGTRLTVT.

This clonotype showed up just a few times. The chain is built from TRBV6-1 and TRBJ2-1, with 8 bases matching TRBD2. This CDR3 spans 15 amino acids. V gave up 7 bases and J gave up 9 bases; unmatched junction bases: 14. CDR1 is MNHNS, CDR2 SASEGT, per germline. The CDR3 sequence is CASKSGSSGVAEQFF. The CDR3 nucleotides are TGTGCCAGCAAAAGCGGGAGCAGTGGTGTCGCTGAGCAGTTCTTC.

The chain has TRBV5-5 and TRBJ2-7, with 12 bases lining up with TRBD2. Germline CDR1 and CDR2: SGHKS and YYEKEE (reference sequence). The CDR3 contains 15 residues. The J segment lost 3 bases and the V segment lost 4 bases, leaving 5 bases of the junction unmatched. CDR3: CASSQGLAGFYEQYV. The CDR3 DNA sequence: TGTGCCAGCAGCCAAGGACTAGCGGGGTTCTACGAGCAGTACGTC.

A few counts support this clonotype. The chain has TRBV5-6 and TRBJ2-7, with D unresolved. V was trimmed by 1 base and J by 6 bases, leaving 17 bases between them. In germline, CDR1 is SGHDT, CDR2 YYEEEE. The CDR3 runs 15 residues. The CDR3 DNA follows: TGTGCCAGCAGCTTGAACGGCGTAGCTCTGGGCGAGCAGTACTTC. The encoded protein is CASSLNGVALGEQYF.